These T cell receptor beta chains were read from a single sample in a study of blood T cells in healthy people across ages. MiXCR, run by TCRdb on the 5' RACE reads, gives a single entry per CDR3 protein. This table holds 750,000 to 950,000 distinct CDR3 sequences, around 29% found once. These data also featured in a second study, about T cells of mothers and their children.

The specimen sequenced was blood. Every receptor here comes from a woman aged 40 to 55 in good health. Both conserved end residues are part of each CDR3. Each record gives: V gene, J gene, D gene, clone size, CDR3 DNA, CDR3 protein. The D gene is left open where the match is weak. Size values are once, few and many counts, or a class for expanded clones, and some rows have none.

>TRBV7-2|TRBJ1-3|TRBD1|few
TGTGCCAGCAGCCCGTTCGGGACAGCTAACTCTGGAAACACCATATATTTT
CASSPFGTANSGNTIYF
>TRBV20-1|TRBJ2-7|NA|NA
TGCAGTGCTAGAGGCCTTGGCGGCAGTGACGAGCAGTACTTC
CSARGLGGSDEQYF
>TRBV13|TRBJ2-3|NA|NA
TGTGCCAGCAGCTTAGCTGACGCGGGAACCACAGATACGCAGTATTTT
CASSLADAGTTDTQYF
>TRBV6-5|TRBJ2-1|NA|NA
TGTGCCAGCAGGTACTCGGGATTATACACTGAAGCTTTCTTC
CASRYSGLYTEAFF
>TRBV28|TRBJ2-4|NA|many
TGTGCCAGCACCCCCACGGTATTTCAGCTAGCCAAAAACATTCAGTACTTC
CASTPTVFQLAKNIQYF
>TRBV20-1|TRBJ1-2|NA|NA
TGCAGTGCTCTCCCCGGTGGCTACACCTTC
CSALPGGYTF
>TRBV4-1|TRBJ1-5|NA|NA
TGCGCCAGCAGCCGACTTCCACAGGGAGGGTGTAGCAATCAGCCCCAGCATTTT
CASSRLPQGGCSNQPQHF
>TRBV12-3/TRBV12-4|TRBJ1-2|TRBD1|many
TGTGCCAGCAGGGGGGCAGGGGGCATGATCGACTATGGCTACACCTTC
CASRGAGGMIDYGYTF
>TRBV5-1|TRBJ1-2|NA|few
TGCGCCAGCAGCCAAGGGGGGGGACTCATAGACTATGGCTACACCTTC
CASSQGGGLIDYGYTF
>TRBV6-5|TRBJ2-1|NA|few
TGTGCCAGCAGCCCCCAGGACAGTTCCTACAATGAGCAGTTCTTC
CASSPQDSSYNEQFF
>TRBV29-1|TRBJ2-4|TRBD1|few
TGCAGCGGAACAGGGGTTCAGGGCATTCAGTACTTC
CSGTGVQGIQYF
>TRBV27|TRBJ2-2|NA|NA
TGTGCCAGCAGTTTCCAGACGGGGTTCACCGGGGAGCTGTTTTTT
CASSFQTGFTGELFF
>TRBV5-1|TRBJ2-1|TRBD2|NA
TGCGCCAGCAGCTTGGGAAGCGGGGGTCCCTACAATGAGCAGTTCTTC
CASSLGSGGPYNEQFF
>TRBV5-1|TRBJ2-5|NA|few
TGCGCCAGCAGCCGACGTAGTGTCGGCCAAGAGACCCAGTACTTC
CASSRRSVGQETQYF
>TRBV6-5|TRBJ2-5|NA|NA
TGTGCCAGCAGTTACTCGAGTTGGGGGTCTCAAGAGACCCAGTACTTC
CASSYSSWGSQETQYF
>TRBV5-1|TRBJ2-1|NA|many
TGTGCCAGCAGCCTAGAGGTAGGGGGGTCCTACAATGAGCAGTTCTTC
CASSLEVGGSYNEQFF
>TRBV3-1|TRBJ1-6|NA|many
TGTGCCAGCAGCCAAGGTTCCTCCTATAATTCACCCCTCCACTTT
CASSQGSSYNSPLHF
>TRBV29-1|TRBJ1-2|NA|few
TGCAGCGTTGATGGGGGATCGGGCTATGGCTACACCTTC
CSVDGGSGYGYTF
>TRBV6-5|TRBJ2-5|NA|NA
TGTGCCAGCAGTCCGGGGTTATGGGGGGAGACCCAGTACTTC
CASSPGLWGETQYF
>TRBV5-1|TRBJ2-5|NA|many
TGCGCCAGCAGCTTTGGTGCAGGCGAGCTACAAGAGACCCAGTACTTC
CASSFGAGELQETQYF
>TRBV6-2/TRBV6-3|TRBJ1-5|NA|few
TGTGCCAGCATGCGCACTAACAATCAGCCCCAGCATTTT
CASMRTNNQPQHF
>TRBV7-2|TRBJ1-1|NA|few
TGTGCCAGCAGCCCGGGGACGGAGAACACTGAAGCTTTCTTT
CASSPGTENTEAFF
>TRBV6-4|TRBJ2-1|NA|NA
TGTGCCAGCAGTGACTCGAGACAGGCGGTGTTCTTC
CASSDSRQAVFF
>TRBV11-2|TRBJ2-7|NA|NA
TGTGCCAGCAGCTTGTATACGGACAGATCCTACGAGCAGTACTTC
CASSLYTDRSYEQYF
>TRBV20-1|TRBJ1-2|NA|many
TGCAGTGCCATATCCGGGACGGCCTATGGCTACACCTTC
CSAISGTAYGYTF
>TRBV11-2|TRBJ2-1|TRBD2|NA
TGTGCCAGCAGCCCTCTGGCTAGCGGGGGGCTTAATGAGCAGTTCTTC
CASSPLASGGLNEQFF
>TRBV4-1|TRBJ1-1|TRBD1|NA
TGCGCCAGCAGCCAAGTTGAACAGGGGGCGGCTGAAGCTTTCTTT
CASSQVEQGAAEAFF
>TRBV6-2/TRBV6-3|TRBJ1-6|NA|NA
TGTGCCAGCAGAAATCCCGGGACAAGCGATTCACCCCTCCACTTT
CASRNPGTSDSPLHF
>TRBV4-3|TRBJ2-3|NA|few
TGCGCCAGCAGCCCCTTCAGGGAGGATACGCAGTATTTT
CASSPFREDTQYF
>TRBV11-2|TRBJ2-6|NA|NA
TGTGCCAGCAGCCCAGGGGCTGTTTCTGGGGCCAACGTCCTGACTTTC
CASSPGAVSGANVLTF
>TRBV7-2|TRBJ2-7|NA|NA
TGTGCCAGCAGCAACCGAGACAGAAGCTCCTACGAGCAGTACTTC
CASSNRDRSSYEQYF
>TRBV15|TRBJ2-4|NA|few
TGTGCCACCAGCAGAGCCCCGGGGGTAGGAAACATTCAGTACTTC
CATSRAPGVGNIQYF
>TRBV6-5|TRBJ1-1|TRBD1|NA
TGTGCCAGTGTTCGACAGGGAGATAGAGAAGCTTTCTTT
CASVRQGDREAFF
>TRBV5-6|TRBJ2-1|NA|few
TGTGCCAGCAGCTTCCCCTCAACCAAACAGGGCGGTCAGTTCTTC
CASSFPSTKQGGQFF
>TRBV27|TRBJ2-3|TRBD1|few
TGTGCCAGCAGTCCCTCCCCTCGGACAGGGACAGATACGCAGTATTTT
CASSPSPRTGTDTQYF
>TRBV7-2|TRBJ2-3|NA|few
TGTGCCAGCAGGCTCGTCACAGATACGCAGTATTTT
CASRLVTDTQYF
>TRBV7-8|TRBJ1-3|NA|few
TGTGCCAGCAGCTCACAGGTCTCTGGAAACACCATATATTTT
CASSSQVSGNTIYF
>TRBV27|TRBJ2-7|NA|few
TGTGCCAGCAGTCCCAACCGACAGGTTTACGAGCAGTACTTC
CASSPNRQVYEQYF
>TRBV6-6|TRBJ1-4|NA|few
TGTGCCAGCAGTGACGCCGGGCGGGAGAATGAAAAACTGTTTTTT
CASSDAGRENEKLFF
>TRBV7-2|TRBJ2-5|TRBD2|NA
TGTGCCAGCAGCTCCCTACGACTAGCGGGGGGGCCGCGCGAGACCCAGTACTTC
CASSSLRLAGGPRETQYF
>TRBV18|TRBJ1-1|NA|NA
TGTGCCAGCTCACCTAGGGGGGTTGCATCTGAAGCTTTCTTT
CASSPRGVASEAFF
>TRBV6-5|TRBJ1-2|TRBD1|NA
TGTGCCAGCAGTTACCCGACGGCAGGGGGCCACTATGGCTACACCTTC
CASSYPTAGGHYGYTF
>TRBV5-1|TRBJ2-3|TRBD2|NA
TGCGCCAGCAGCTTCCAGGCTAGCGGGAGAACAGATACGCAGTATTTT
CASSFQASGRTDTQYF
>TRBV28|TRBJ2-7|TRBD2|many
TGTGCCAGCAGTGTTAGCGGGGGGACCTACGAGCAGTACTTC
CASSVSGGTYEQYF
>TRBV7-6|TRBJ2-4|NA|many
TGTGCCAGCAGCGCCCCAGGGGACATTCAGTACTTC
CASSAPGDIQYF
>TRBV6-2/TRBV6-3|TRBJ1-1|NA|NA
TGTGCCAGCAGTTATCTTAGTGCAGTCCTTATGAACACTGAAGCTTTCTTT
CASSYLSAVLMNTEAFF
>TRBV6-6|TRBJ1-2|NA|NA
TGTGCCAGCAGTTCTCTCCAGGGGAACTATGGCTACACCTTC
CASSSLQGNYGYTF
>TRBV4-1|TRBJ2-5|TRBD1|many
TGCGCCAGCAGCCAGGGGACAGGGGAGCAGTACTTC
CASSQGTGEQYF
>TRBV4-1|TRBJ1-2|NA|few
TGCGCCAGCAGCCAAGATCTGACGGTCTATGGCTACACCTTC
CASSQDLTVYGYTF
>TRBV27|TRBJ2-7|TRBD2|NA
TGTGCCAGCATGGCTAGCGGGAGTTACGAGCAGTACTTC
CASMASGSYEQYF
>TRBV20-1|TRBJ2-5|TRBD2|few
TGCAGTGCTGGCCTAGGGAGGGCCCAGTACTTC
CSAGLGRAQYF
>TRBV7-9|TRBJ1-1|NA|NA
TGTGCCAGCCAGAGGGGCACCATGAACACTGAAGCTTTCTTT
CASQRGTMNTEAFF
>TRBV24-1|TRBJ1-1|NA|few
TGTGCCACCAGTGATCCTAATTACACTGAAGCTTTCTTT
CATSDPNYTEAFF
>TRBV6-5|TRBJ2-7|TRBD1|many
TGTGCCAGCAGTTACTCGGGGACAGGTCGGTACGAGCAGTACTTC
CASSYSGTGRYEQYF